This T cell receptor (beta chain) was captured by sequencing in a study of metastatic and nonmetastatic thyroid tumors. About the research overall: Across blood and tumor or nodule tissue, repertoires from malignant and benign thyroid patients were compared with one another.

This clone was recorded many times. Its specificity is unknown. Notes on the study in general: Patients with malignant thyroid tumors reportedly had significantly higher TCR beta diversity than those with benign nodules, in blood and tumor.

All patients reached thyroid surgery having received no treatment beforehand. In the source study's methods: Construction of a distant-metastasis classifier for papillary thyroid cancer relied on CDR3 differences across clinicopathological groups. TCRdb re-called the PCR reads through MiXCR. Here the V and J calls rest on TCRdb's processing, not on the authors' analysis. The repertoire includes roughly 15,000 clones, roughly 25% of them detected once, and about 20% sits in the top ten. Sequencing was done on a sample of tumor tissue. The TCR comes from a female donor with papillary thyroid cancer or a benign thyroid nodule (not recorded which). Some clones in this sample may be carry-over from other donors' samples.

This CDR3 reads CASSPKFGASRGELFF. CDR3 bases: TGTGCCAGCAGCCCCAAGTTCGGGGCCAGCCGCGGGGAGCTGTTTTTT. The V and J genes are TRBV11-2 and TRBJ2-2, with D perhaps given as TRBD1 or TRBD2 (5 bases each). Germline V gives CDR1 SGHAT, CDR2 FQNNGV. The CDR3 sequence is 16 residues long. The germline V and J ends were trimmed by 5 bases and 7 bases, with 20 bases remaining between them.